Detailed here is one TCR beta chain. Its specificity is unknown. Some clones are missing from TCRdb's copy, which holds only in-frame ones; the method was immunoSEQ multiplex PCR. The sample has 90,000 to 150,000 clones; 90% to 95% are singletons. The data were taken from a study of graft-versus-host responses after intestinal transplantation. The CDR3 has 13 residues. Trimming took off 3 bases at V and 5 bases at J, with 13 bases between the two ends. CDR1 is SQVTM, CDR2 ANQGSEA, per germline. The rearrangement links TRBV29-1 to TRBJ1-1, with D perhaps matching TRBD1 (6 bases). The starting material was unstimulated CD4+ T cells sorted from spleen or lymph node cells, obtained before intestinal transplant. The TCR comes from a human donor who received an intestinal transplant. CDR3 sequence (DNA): TGCAGCGTTGAGCAGGGGTATATGACTGAAGCTTTCTTT. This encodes CSVEQGYMTEAFF.